This T cell receptor beta chain originates from a study of Ad26.COV2.S vaccination and SARS-CoV-2 variants. Overall study results and limits: Vaccinees displayed broader spike-specific TCR repertoires than placebo recipients.

Germline CDR1 SEHNR, CDR2 FQNEAQ (reference sequence). The CDR3 contains 15 residues. V lost 5 bases and J lost 7, with 15 bases in between. Treatment meaning: about 20 received Ad26.COV2.S at low or high dose, single or two shots; five or six received placebo; per-sample allocation not given. The investigators took samples on day 63 after the first vaccine or placebo injection. It was an adult aged 18-55 years in Boston who was the donor. Repertoires were generated with immunoSEQ multiplex PCR, while TCRdb's copy carries only in-frame clones and drops some. The sample contains 200,000 to 300,000 clones, roughly 85% of which appear only once. In this sample, this clone turned up a few times. The antigen is unknown.

This clonotype originated in a person aged 18-65 years who received the Ad26.COV2.S COVID-19 vaccine or a placebo. V is TRBV7-9 and J is TRBJ1-6; weak D call: TRBD1 (5 bases). The sequencing used peripheral blood, collected in a trial of Ad26.COV2.S vaccine versus placebo. This CDR3 is CASSLRDGGNSPLHF. The CDR3 DNA follows: TGTGCCAGCAGCCTCCGGGACGGTGGGAATTCACCCCTCCACTTT.